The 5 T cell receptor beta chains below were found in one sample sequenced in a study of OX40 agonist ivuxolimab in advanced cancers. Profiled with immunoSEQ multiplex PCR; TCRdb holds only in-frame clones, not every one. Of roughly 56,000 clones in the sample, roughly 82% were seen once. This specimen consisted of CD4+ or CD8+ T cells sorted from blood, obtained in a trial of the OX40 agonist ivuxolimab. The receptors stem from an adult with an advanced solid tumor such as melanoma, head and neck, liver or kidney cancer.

The CDR3 reads CASSTQGANYGYTF. CDR3 nucleotides: TGTGCCAGTAGTACTCAGGGGGCGAACTATGGCTACACCTTC. This chain connects TRBV19 to TRBJ1-2; 8 nucleotides line up with TRBD1. There are 14 residues in the CDR3. With V trimmed by 4 bases and J by 2 bases, 3 bases remained unmatched. Per germline, CDR1 LNHDA and CDR2 SQIVND (reference sequence).

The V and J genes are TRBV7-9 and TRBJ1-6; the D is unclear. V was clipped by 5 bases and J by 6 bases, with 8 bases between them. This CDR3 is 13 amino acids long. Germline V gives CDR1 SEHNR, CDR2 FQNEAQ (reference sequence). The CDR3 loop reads CASSPDINSPLHF. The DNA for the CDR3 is TGTGCCAGCAGCCCGGATATTAATTCACCCCTCCACTTT.

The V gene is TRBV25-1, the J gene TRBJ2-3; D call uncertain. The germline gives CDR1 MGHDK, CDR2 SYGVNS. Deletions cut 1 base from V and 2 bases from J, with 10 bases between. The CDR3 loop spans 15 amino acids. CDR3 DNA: TGTGCCAGCAGTGAATCGAAAACAGTCACAGATACGCAGTATTTT. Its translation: CASSESKTVTDTQYF.

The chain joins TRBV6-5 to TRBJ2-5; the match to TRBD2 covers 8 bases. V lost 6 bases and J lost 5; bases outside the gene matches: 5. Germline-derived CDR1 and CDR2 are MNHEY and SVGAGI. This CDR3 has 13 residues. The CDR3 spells CASSREGRETQYF. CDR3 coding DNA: TGTGCCAGCAGCCGGGAGGGCCGGGAGACCCAGTACTTC.

The CDR3: CSVVGPSTDTQYF. CDR3 nucleotides: TGCAGCGTTGTGGGTCCTAGCACAGATACGCAGTATTTT. The chain combines TRBV29-1 with TRBJ2-3, with unresolved D. V was clipped by 4 bases and J by 0 bases, with 8 bases between them. CDR1 is SQVTM, CDR2 ANQGSEA, per germline. The CDR3 length is 13 residues.